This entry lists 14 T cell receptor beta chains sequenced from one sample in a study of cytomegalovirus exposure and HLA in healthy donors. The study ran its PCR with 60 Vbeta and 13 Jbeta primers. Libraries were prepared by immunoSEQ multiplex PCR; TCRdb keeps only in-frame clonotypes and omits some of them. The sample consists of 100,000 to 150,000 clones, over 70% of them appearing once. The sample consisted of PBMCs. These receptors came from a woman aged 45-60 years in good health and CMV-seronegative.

The CDR3, as DNA: TGTGCCAGCAGTTCCCCGACAGGGGCTAATTCACCCCTCCACTTT. Amino acids: CASSSPTGANSPLHF. This chain connects TRBV28 to TRBJ1-6; 8 positions match TRBD1. Per the germline V gene, CDR1 is MDHEN and CDR2 is SYDVKM. V lost 4 bases to trimming and J lost 6 bases; unmatched junction nucleotides: 5. This CDR3 is 15 amino acids long.

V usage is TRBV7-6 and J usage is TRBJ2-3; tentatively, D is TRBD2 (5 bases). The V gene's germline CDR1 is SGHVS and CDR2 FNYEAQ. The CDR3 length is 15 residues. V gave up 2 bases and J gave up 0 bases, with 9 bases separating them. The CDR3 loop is CASSLTADSTDTQYF. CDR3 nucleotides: TGTGCCAGCAGCTTAACAGCGGATAGCACAGATACGCAGTATTTT.

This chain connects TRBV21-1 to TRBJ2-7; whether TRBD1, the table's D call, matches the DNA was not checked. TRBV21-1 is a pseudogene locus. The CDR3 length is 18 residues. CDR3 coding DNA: TGTGCCAGCAGCAAATGTCCCGGGACAGGGTGTGTTGTAAACGAGCAGTACTTC. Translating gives CASSKCPGTGCVVNEQYF.

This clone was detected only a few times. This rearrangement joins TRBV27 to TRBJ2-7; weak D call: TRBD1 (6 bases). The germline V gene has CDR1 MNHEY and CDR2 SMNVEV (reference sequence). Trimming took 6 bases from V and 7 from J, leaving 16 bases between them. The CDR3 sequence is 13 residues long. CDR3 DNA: TGTGCCAGCAGAAAGACAGGTTCCCGGGAGCAGTACTTC. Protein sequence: CASRKTGSREQYF.

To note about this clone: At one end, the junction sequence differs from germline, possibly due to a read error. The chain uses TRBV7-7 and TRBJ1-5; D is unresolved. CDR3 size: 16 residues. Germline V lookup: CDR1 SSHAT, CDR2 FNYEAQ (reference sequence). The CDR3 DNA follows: TGTGCTAGCAGCTTAGCCTGTCCTTATAGCAATCAGCCCCAGCATTTT. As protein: CASSLACPYSNQPQHF.

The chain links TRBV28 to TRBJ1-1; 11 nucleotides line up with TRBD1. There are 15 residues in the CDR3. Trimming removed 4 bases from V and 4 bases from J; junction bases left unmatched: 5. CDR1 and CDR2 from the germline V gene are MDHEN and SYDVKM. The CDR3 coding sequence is TGTGCCAGCAGTTCAAGGACAGGGGGCATCACTGAAGCTTTCTTT. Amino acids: CASSSRTGGITEAFF.

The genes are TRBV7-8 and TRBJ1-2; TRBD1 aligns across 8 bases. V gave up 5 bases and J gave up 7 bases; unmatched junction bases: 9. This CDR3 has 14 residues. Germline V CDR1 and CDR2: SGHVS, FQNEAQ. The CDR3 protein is CASSAQGQAFGYTF. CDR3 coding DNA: TGTGCCAGCAGCGCCCAGGGACAGGCCTTTGGCTACACCTTC.

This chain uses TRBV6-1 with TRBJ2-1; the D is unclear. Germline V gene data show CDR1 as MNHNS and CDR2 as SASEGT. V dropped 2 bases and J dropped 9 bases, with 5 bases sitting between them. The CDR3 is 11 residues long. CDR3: CASSEISEQFF. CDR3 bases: TGTGCCAGCAGTGAAATTAGTGAGCAGTTCTTC.

In DNA, the CDR3 is TGTGCCAGCCGACTAGCGGGTTCCTACGAGCAGTACTTC. Its protein is CASRLAGSYEQYF. The chain combines TRBV28 with TRBJ2-7, with 10 bases aligning to TRBD2. The CDR3 length is 13 residues. V was pared by 8 bases and J by 1 base, with 2 bases of the junction left unmatched. Germline CDR1 reads MDHEN; CDR2 reads SYDVKM. The entire variable domain, with the rest obtained from reference TRBV28 and TRBJ2-7, is as follows: DVKVTQSSRYLVKRTGEKVFLECVQDMDHENMFWYRQDPGLGLRLIYFSYDVKMKEKGDIPEGYSVSREKKERFSLILESASTNQTSMYLCASRLAGSYEQYFGPGTRLTVT.

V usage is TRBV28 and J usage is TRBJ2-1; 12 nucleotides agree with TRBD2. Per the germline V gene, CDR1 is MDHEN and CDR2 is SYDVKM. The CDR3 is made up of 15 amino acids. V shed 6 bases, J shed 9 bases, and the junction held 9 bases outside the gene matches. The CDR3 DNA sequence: TGTGCCAGCAGGGGAAGTCCTAGCGGGAGGGCTGAGCAGTTCTTC. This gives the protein CASRGSPSGRAEQFF.

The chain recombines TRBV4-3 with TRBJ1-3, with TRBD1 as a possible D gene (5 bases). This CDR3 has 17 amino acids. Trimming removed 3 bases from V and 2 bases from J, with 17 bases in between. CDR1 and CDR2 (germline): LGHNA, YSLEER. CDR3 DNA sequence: TGCGCCAGCAGCCATCTGGGGGGGGGTGAAGCTGGAAACACCATATATTTT. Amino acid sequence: CASSHLGGGEAGNTIYF.

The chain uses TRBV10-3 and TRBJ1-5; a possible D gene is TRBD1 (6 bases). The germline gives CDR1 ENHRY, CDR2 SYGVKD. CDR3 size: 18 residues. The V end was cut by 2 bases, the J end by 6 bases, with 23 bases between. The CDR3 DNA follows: TGTGCCATCAGTGAGGCGGAACGATTCGGGGGGCTAAGTCAGCCCCAGCATTTT. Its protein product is CAISEAERFGGLSQPQHF.

CDR3 sequence (DNA): TGTGCCAGCAGCCGACAGGGCGGTTACGCTAATGAAAAACTGTTTTTT. This translates into CASSRQGGYANEKLFF. The chain has TRBV9 and TRBJ1-4; 7 bases fit TRBD1. The CDR3 is 16 residues long. Germline V gene lookup returns CDR1 SGDLS and CDR2 YYNGEE. V trimming: 4 bases; J trimming: 3 bases; junction bases outside the gene matches: 9.

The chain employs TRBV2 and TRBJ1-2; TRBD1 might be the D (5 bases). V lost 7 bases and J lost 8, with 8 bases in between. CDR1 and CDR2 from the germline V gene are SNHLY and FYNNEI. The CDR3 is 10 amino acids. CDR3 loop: CASKGYGYTF. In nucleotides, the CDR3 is TGTGCCAGCAAGGGGTACGGCTACACCTTC.